This TCR beta chain stems from a study of cytomegalovirus exposure and HLA in healthy donors. General study results and limits: In vitro, three CMV-associated chains proved specific for CMV antigens. Cytomegalovirus-associated status was assigned to around 160 TCR beta chains.

V shed 3 bases and J 4 bases; nucleotides not matched to a gene: 5. The CDR3 has 14 amino acids. The germline V gene has CDR1 SNHLY and CDR2 FYNNEI. Turning to this clone: The antigen is undetermined.

Generated by immunoSEQ multiplex PCR, the TCRdb table keeps only in-frame clones and is missing some. Altogether some 120,000 clones are present, approximately 91% being singletons, with the ten largest covering about 1.5%. This chain joins TRBV2 and TRBJ1-1; 7 bases match TRBD1. Sequenced material: PBMCs. The receptor's source is a man aged 25-45 years in good health and CMV-seronegative. The CDR3 DNA sequence: TGTGCCAGCAGTGACGAGGGGGCGATCACTGAAGCTTTCTTT. Translated, it gives CASSDEGAITEAFF. Variable domain in full (rest from reference TRBV2 and TRBJ1-1): EPEVTQTPSHQVTQMGQEVILRCVPISNHLYFYWYRQILGQKVEFLVSFYNNEISEKSEIFDDQFSVERPDGSNFTLKIRSTKLEDSAMYFCASSDEGAITEAFFGQGTRLTVV.